This T cell receptor beta chain is drawn from a study of blood T cell repertoires in COVID-19. Libraries were prepared by immunoSEQ multiplex PCR; TCRdb keeps only in-frame clonotypes and omits some of them. The table includes approximately 190,000 clones, 86% detected once. This clone has more than one count but fewer than ten. The receptor was derived from a man older than 75 with acute or convalescent COVID-19. The sequenced material came from peripheral blood.

DNA of the CDR3: TGTGCCAGCAGCTTAGCATACGGTGACTATGGCTACACCTTC. It codes for CASSLAYGDYGYTF. The chain joins TRBV11-3 to TRBJ1-2; no firm D call. Per the germline V gene, CDR1 is SGHNT and CDR2 is YENEEA. This CDR3 has 14 residues. The ends were cut back, 1 base at V and 3 bases at J, with 9 bases in the middle.